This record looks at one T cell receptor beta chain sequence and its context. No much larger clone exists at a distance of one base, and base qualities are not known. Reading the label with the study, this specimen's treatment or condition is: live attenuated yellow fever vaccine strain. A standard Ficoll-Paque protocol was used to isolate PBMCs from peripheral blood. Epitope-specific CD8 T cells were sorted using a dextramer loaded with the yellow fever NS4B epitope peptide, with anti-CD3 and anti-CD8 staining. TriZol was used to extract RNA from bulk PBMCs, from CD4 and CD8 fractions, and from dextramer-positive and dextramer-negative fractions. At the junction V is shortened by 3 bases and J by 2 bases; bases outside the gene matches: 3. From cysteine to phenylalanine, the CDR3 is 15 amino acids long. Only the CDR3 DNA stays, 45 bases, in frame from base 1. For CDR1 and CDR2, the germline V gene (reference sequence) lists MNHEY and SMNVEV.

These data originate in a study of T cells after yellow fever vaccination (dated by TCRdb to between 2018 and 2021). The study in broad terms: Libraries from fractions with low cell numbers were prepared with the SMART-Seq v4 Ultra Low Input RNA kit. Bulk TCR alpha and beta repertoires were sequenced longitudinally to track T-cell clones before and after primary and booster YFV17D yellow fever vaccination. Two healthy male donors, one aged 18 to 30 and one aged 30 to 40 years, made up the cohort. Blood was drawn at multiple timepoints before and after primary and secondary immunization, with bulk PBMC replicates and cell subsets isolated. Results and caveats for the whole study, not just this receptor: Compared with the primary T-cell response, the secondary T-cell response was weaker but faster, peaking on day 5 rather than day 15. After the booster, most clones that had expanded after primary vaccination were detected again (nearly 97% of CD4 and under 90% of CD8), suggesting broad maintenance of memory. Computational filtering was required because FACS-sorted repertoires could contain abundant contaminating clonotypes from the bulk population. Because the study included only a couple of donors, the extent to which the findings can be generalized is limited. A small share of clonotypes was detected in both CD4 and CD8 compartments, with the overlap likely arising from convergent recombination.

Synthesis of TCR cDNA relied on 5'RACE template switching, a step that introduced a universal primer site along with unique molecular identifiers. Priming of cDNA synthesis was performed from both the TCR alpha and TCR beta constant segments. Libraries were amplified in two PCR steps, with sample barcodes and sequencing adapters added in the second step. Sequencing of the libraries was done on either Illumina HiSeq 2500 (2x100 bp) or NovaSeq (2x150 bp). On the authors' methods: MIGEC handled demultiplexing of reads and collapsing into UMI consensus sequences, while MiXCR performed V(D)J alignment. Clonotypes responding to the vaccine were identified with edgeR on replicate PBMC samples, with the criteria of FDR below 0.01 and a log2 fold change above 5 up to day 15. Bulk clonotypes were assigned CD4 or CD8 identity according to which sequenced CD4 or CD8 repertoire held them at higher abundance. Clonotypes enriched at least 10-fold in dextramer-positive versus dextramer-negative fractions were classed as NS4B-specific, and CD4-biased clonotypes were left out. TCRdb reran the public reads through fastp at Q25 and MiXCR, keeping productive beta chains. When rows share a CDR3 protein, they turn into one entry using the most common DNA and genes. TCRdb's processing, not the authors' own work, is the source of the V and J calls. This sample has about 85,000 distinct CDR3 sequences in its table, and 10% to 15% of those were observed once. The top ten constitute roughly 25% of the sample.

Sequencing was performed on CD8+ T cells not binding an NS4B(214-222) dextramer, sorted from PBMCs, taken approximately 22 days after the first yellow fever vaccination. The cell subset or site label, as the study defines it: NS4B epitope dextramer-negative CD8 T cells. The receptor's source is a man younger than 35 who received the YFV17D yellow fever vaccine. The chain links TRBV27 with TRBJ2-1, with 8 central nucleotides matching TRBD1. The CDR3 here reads CASSLETGAYNEQFF. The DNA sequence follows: TGTGCCAGCAGTTTGGAGACAGGGGCCTACAATGAGCAGTTCTTC.